This T cell receptor (beta chain) was found in a study of blood T cells in healthy people across ages. Study results and limitations: In the absence of known donor CMV status, changes in expanded clonotypes were possibly confounded.

This clonotype was recorded only once. The antigen remains undetermined. CDR1 and CDR2 from the germline V gene are SNHLY and FYNNEI. The V gene lost 7 bases and the J gene lost 3 bases, with 12 bases spanning the gap. This CDR3 is 14 amino acids long. Using a J-beta primer mix together with a sample-barcoded 5' primer, a second PCR was run for roughly 6 to 12 cycles. Through a template-switch adaptor with 12 random nucleotides, each cDNA molecule received a tag. Every individual sample yielded 2.5 million or more paired-end reads (each containing CDR3). TCRdb ran MiXCR on the 5' RACE reads and lists one entry per CDR3 protein. The sample gives about 1 million distinct CDR3 sequences, about 23% of which show up once; around 0.7% is in the top ten. In addition, the sample was reused for a study of T cells of mothers and their children. From that second work: cDNA synthesis used all extracted RNA, 1.5 ug per 15 ul.

The source of this sequence is a girl aged 2-10 years in good health. Sequencing used blood. The V and J genes are TRBV2 and TRBJ2-2; perhaps TRBD1 as D (6 bases). DNA of the CDR3: TGTGCCAGCATAGAGACAGGACACACCGGGGAGCTGTTTTTT. Amino acid sequence: CASIETGHTGELFF.